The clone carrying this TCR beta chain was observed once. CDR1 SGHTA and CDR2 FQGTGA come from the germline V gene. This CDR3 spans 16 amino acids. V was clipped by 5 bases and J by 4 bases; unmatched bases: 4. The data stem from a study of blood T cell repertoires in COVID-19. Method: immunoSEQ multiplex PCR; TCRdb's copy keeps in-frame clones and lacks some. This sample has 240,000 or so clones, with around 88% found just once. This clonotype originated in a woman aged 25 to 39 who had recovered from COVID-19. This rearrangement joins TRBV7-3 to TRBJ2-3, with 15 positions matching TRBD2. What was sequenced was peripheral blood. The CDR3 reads CASSKGTSGGSDTQYF. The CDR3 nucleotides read TGTGCCAGCAGCAAGGGGACTAGCGGGGGGTCAGATACGCAGTATTTT.